The text below deals with one T cell receptor beta chain. The sample originates from a study of Ad26.COV2.S vaccination and SARS-CoV-2 variants. Study at large: Within the COV1001 Ad26.COV2.S trial arm, the donor was enrolled. By the intramuscular route, Ad26.COV2.S was given once, or twice 56 days apart.

Documented treatment: approximately 18 received Ad26.COV2.S at low or high dose, single or two shots; several received placebo; per-sample allocation not given. Collection of samples fell on day 63 after the first vaccine or placebo injection. The donor was a Boston adult aged 18-55 years. J gave up 0 bases and V 10 bases, and 9 bases lay outside the gene matches. CDR1 LNHDA and CDR2 SQIVND come from the germline V gene (reference sequence). CDR3 length: 15 residues. Method: immunoSEQ multiplex PCR; TCRdb's copy keeps in-frame clones and lacks some. The sample has about 350,000 clones; 75% to 90% are singletons.

The sequence was collected from a person aged 18-60 years who received the Ad26.COV2.S COVID-19 vaccine or a placebo. The chain links TRBV19 to TRBJ2-4, with 7 positions matching TRBD2. Sequenced material: peripheral blood, taken in a trial of Ad26.COV2.S vaccine versus placebo. The CDR3 coding sequence is TGTGCCAACTGTTGGGGGGGACTAGCCAAAAACATTCAGTACTTC. As protein: CANCWGGLAKNIQYF.